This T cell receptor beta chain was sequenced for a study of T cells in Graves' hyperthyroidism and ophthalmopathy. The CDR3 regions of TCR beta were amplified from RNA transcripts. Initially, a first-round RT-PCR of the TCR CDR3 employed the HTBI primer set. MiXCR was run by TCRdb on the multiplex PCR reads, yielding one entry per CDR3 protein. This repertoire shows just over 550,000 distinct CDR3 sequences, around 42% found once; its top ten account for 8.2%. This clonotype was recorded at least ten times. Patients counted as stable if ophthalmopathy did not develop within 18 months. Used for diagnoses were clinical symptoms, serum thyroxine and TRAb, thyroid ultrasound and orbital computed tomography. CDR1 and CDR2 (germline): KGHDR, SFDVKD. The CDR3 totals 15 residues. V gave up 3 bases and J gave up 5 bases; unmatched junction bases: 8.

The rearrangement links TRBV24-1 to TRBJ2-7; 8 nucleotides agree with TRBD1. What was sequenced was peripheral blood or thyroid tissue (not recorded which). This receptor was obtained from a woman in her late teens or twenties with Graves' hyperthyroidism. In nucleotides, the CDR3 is TGTGCCACCAGTGATCCCGGACAGGGAATACACGAGCAGTACTTC. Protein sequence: CATSDPGQGIHEQYF.